The next 22 T cell receptor beta chains were all read from a single sample in a study of long-term antiretroviral therapy in people with HIV. Version v3.0 of the immunoSEQ assay ran at survey level. Profiling relied on immunoSEQ multiplex PCR, and the TCRdb table lists in-frame clones only, not all of them. The table has some 25,000 clones, around 80% seen once. Sequences were derived from unsorted PBMCs, sampled 3 years after starting antiretroviral therapy. The receptors shown here come from a man aged 40-49 years with HIV.

J is TRBJ2-3 and V is TRBV5-4, with 11 bases identical to TRBD2. The CDR3 has 15 residues. Germline CDR1 reads SGHNT; CDR2 reads YYREEE (reference sequence). With 4 bases clipped from V and 11 bases from J, the junction kept 12 bases outside the gene matches. This chain's CDR3 is CASSLSGRAGLGQYF. CDR3 in DNA: TGTGCCAGCAGCCTTAGCGGGAGGGCGGGGTTGGGGCAGTATTTT.

The chain carries TRBV6-6 and TRBJ2-7; possible D gene TRBD1, 7 bases. Germline values: CDR1 MNHNY, CDR2 SVGAGI (reference sequence). V was pared by 8 bases and J by 2 bases, with 19 bases between. CDR3 length equals 15 residues. CDR3 amino acids: CASRGGGDRPYEQYF. DNA for the CDR3: TGTGCCAGCCGAGGAGGCGGGGACAGACCCTACGAGCAGTACTTC.

The chain has TRBV7-2 and TRBJ2-7, with 7 bases identical to TRBD2. CDR3 size: 15 residues. From germline, CDR1 is SGHTA and CDR2 FQGNSA. The J segment lost 4 bases and the V segment lost 3 bases, leaving 9 bases of the junction unmatched. The CDR3 sequence: CASSLAGSGEYEQYF. CDR3 in DNA: TGTGCCAGCAGCTTGGCAGGGAGCGGGGAGTACGAGCAGTACTTC. Looking up the rest from reference TRBV7-2 and TRBJ2-7 gives the full variable domain: GAGVSQSPSNKVTEKGKDVELRCDPISGHTALYWYRQSLGQGLEFLIYFQGNSAPDKSGLPSDRFSAERTGGSVSTLTIQRTQQEDSAVYLCASSLAGSGEYEQYFGPGTRLTVT.

This clone has just a few counts. The chain combines TRBV28 with TRBJ2-7; 10 bases align to TRBD1. Germline CDR1 MDHEN, CDR2 SYDVKM. CDR3 length: 14 residues. V gave up 6 bases and J gave up 7 bases; unmatched junction bases: 9. This CDR3 reads CASRPGQGTWEQYF. The CDR3 nucleotides are TGTGCCAGCAGGCCGGGACAGGGGACTTGGGAGCAGTACTTC.

The V gene is TRBV18, the J gene TRBJ2-2, with a weak D call TRBD1 (5 bases). The V gene's germline CDR1 is KGHSH and CDR2 LQKENI. CDR3 length: 15 amino acids. Trimming took off 2 bases at V and 4 bases at J, with 11 bases between the two ends. In DNA, the CDR3 is TGTGCCAGCTCACCATTGGACGACAGCACCGGGGAGCTGTTTTTT. Encoded protein: CASSPLDDSTGELFF.

The gene calls are TRBV7-3 and TRBJ1-6; possibly TRBD1 for D (6 bases). CDR1 is SGHTA, CDR2 FQGTGA, per germline. The CDR3 has 14 residues. V was shortened by 5 bases and J by 4 bases, with 9 bases between the two germline ends. Here the CDR3 reads CASSLQGYNSPLHF. CDR3 nucleotide sequence: TGTGCCAGCAGCCTACAGGGTTATAATTCACCCCTCCACTTT.

This sequence joins TRBV18 and TRBJ2-7; 11 bases agree with TRBD1. V lost 6 bases and J lost 7; bases outside the gene matches: 8. Per germline, CDR1 KGHSH and CDR2 LQKENI. The CDR3 has 14 residues. CDR3 nucleotide sequence: TGTGCCAGCTCTCCAGGACAGGGGGCGCGGGAGCAGTACTTC. The encoded protein is CASSPGQGAREQYF.

The genes are TRBV27 and TRBJ1-1; D possibly corresponds to TRBD1 (5 bases). Germline V gene data show CDR1 as MNHEY and CDR2 as SMNVEV (reference sequence). V was pared by 4 bases and J by 5 bases, with 11 bases between. This CDR3 has 13 residues. CDR3 loop: CASSSGPGTEAFF. The CDR3 coding sequence is TGTGCCAGCAGTTCGGGACCCGGGACTGAAGCTTTCTTT.

V usage is TRBV5-1 and J usage is TRBJ2-7; D gene ambiguous. CDR1 and CDR2 (germline): SGHRS, YFSETQ. Trimming shortened V by 0 bases and J by 9 bases, and 10 bases separated the two germline ends. The length of the CDR3 is 12 residues. CDR3 residues: CASSLDGVGQYF. In DNA form, the CDR3 reads TGCGCCAGCAGCTTGGATGGGGTAGGGCAGTACTTC.

This clone is a singleton in its sample. This chain links TRBV10-3 with TRBJ1-1; D is undetermined. V was trimmed by 4 bases and J by 0 bases, leaving 9 bases between them. Germline CDR1 ENHRY, CDR2 SYGVKD. This CDR3 is 14 amino acids long. The CDR3 DNA reads as TGTGCCATCAGTGGCGGACTACTGAACACTGAAGCTTTCTTT. It is translated as CAISGGLLNTEAFF.

The J gene is TRBJ2-1, the V gene TRBV4-2; 8 positions agree with TRBD1. Looked up from germline, CDR1 is LGHNA and CDR2 is YNFKEQ. V was pared by 6 bases and J by 2 bases, with 6 bases of the junction left unmatched. CDR3 size: 15 residues. In DNA form, the CDR3 reads TGTGCCAGCAGTGATCAGGGGGCGGCCTACAATGAGCAGTTCTTC. The encoded protein is CASSDQGAAYNEQFF.

V is TRBV4-1 and J is TRBJ2-1; 8 nucleotides align to TRBD2. J was trimmed by 2 bases and V by 2 bases; bases with no gene match: 11. The CDR3 has 18 amino acids. Germline lookup yields CDR1 MGHRA and CDR2 YSYEKL. The CDR3 protein is CASSQYFPAGETYNEQFF. The CDR3 DNA reads as TGCGCCAGCAGCCAATACTTCCCAGCGGGGGAGACCTACAATGAGCAGTTCTTC.

CDR3 bases: TGTGCCAGCAGCCTCCCAGGGGGAAGCGGGGGGGCCTACGAGCAGTACTTC. This sequence encodes CASSLPGGSGGAYEQYF. The rearrangement joins TRBV11-2 to TRBJ2-7; 10 bases are a match to TRBD2. Germline CDR1 SGHAT, CDR2 FQNNGV. Trimming cost V 5 bases and J 2 bases; bases outside gene matches: 12. This CDR3 spans 17 amino acids.

The sample holds a few counts of this clone. This chain connects TRBV7-9 to TRBJ2-7; D is unresolved. Trimming stripped 10 bases from V and 7 bases from J, with 17 bases between. The CDR3 covers 12 residues. Germline V gene data show CDR1 as SEHNR and CDR2 as FQNEAQ (reference sequence). The CDR3 reads CATSMNSPEQYF. The CDR3 region has the DNA TGTGCCACCTCCATGAACTCACCGGAGCAGTACTTC.

V gene TRBV6-5 combines with J gene TRBJ1-1; D remains unclear. CDR1 MNHEY and CDR2 SVGAGI come from the germline V gene. The CDR3 covers 15 residues. The ends were cut back, 2 bases at V and 0 bases at J, with 10 bases in the middle. The CDR3 bases are TGTGCCAGCAGTTACATGGGAAATCTGAACACTGAAGCTTTCTTT. Protein sequence: CASSYMGNLNTEAFF.

The rearrangement joins TRBV2 to TRBJ2-7; 12 nucleotides agree with TRBD2. V trimming: 1 base; J trimming: 4 bases; junction bases outside the gene matches: 5. The CDR3 runs 16 residues. Germline assignment: CDR1 SNHLY and CDR2 FYNNEI. CDR3 amino acids: CASSEVLAGGLYEQYF. The CDR3 DNA sequence: TGTGCCAGCAGTGAAGTTCTAGCGGGGGGGCTTTACGAGCAGTACTTC.

The chain employs TRBV28 and TRBJ2-2; 10 bases are shared with TRBD2. CDR1 and CDR2 from the germline V gene are MDHEN and SYDVKM. J lost 1 base, V lost 5 bases, and 28 bases had no gene match. The CDR3 is 24 residues long. CDR3 protein: CASSPTARRGVRPTSGENTGELFF. CDR3 DNA: TGTGCCAGCAGTCCCACAGCCCGTAGGGGAGTCCGACCAACTAGCGGGGAGAACACCGGGGAGCTGTTTTTT.

V gene TRBV5-1 combines with J gene TRBJ2-7; tentatively, D is TRBD1 (5 bases). The CDR3 loop spans 12 amino acids. The ends were cut back, 3 bases at V and 3 bases at J, with 7 bases in the middle. Germline V gives CDR1 SGHRS, CDR2 YFSETQ. In nucleotides, the CDR3 is TGCGCCAGCAGCTCCCAGGGCTACGAGCAGTACTTC. This translates into CASSSQGYEQYF.

The chain is built from TRBV11-2 and TRBJ2-1, with 8 positions matching TRBD1. CDR3 length equals 17 residues. From germline, CDR1 is SGHAT and CDR2 FQNNGV. J was trimmed by 4 bases and V by 4 bases; bases with no gene match: 12. CDR3 bases: TGTGCCAGCAGCTCGTTACTGGGACAGGTGACTTACAATGAGCAGTTCTTC. As protein: CASSSLLGQVTYNEQFF.

This chain connects TRBV10-3 to TRBJ1-1; 7 bases fit TRBD1. V lost 6 bases and J lost 4; bases outside the gene matches: 20. The CDR3 totals 18 residues. The germline V gene has CDR1 ENHRY and CDR2 SYGVKD. CDR3 in DNA: TGTGCCATCAGCAACCTCCTCAGGGGGTTCCTTGAGGGCACTGAAGCTTTCTTT. It translates to CAISNLLRGFLEGTEAFF.

The gene calls are TRBV5-6 and TRBJ2-5; weak D call: TRBD1 (6 bases). The J call is uncertain, as TRBJ2-7 better fits the DNA end. The germline gives CDR1 SGHDT, CDR2 YYEEEE. This CDR3 is built from 14 residues. The CDR3 loop is CASSLTGMVYEQYF. The CDR3 DNA reads TGTGCCAGCAGCTTAACAGGGATGGTCTACGAGCAGTACTTC.

A few counts support this clone. This chain joins TRBV9 and TRBJ1-3, with D hard to call. The CDR3 contains 19 residues. Trimming took 1 base from V and 0 from J, leaving 20 bases between them. The germline V gene encodes CDR1 SGDLS and CDR2 YYNGEE. The CDR3 sequence is CASSVSPAATVYSGNTIYF. CDR3 DNA sequence: TGTGCCAGCAGCGTATCCCCCGCAGCTACCGTATACTCTGGAAACACCATATATTTT.